The present T cell receptor beta chain was sequenced within a study of PD-1 blockade in classical Hodgkin lymphoma. As for the study in general: The nivolumab dose that patients received was 3 mg/kg, given intravenously every 2 weeks.

The time point is: cycle 4 day 1 (C4D1), after 6 weeks of nivolumab. Every patient experienced relapse after autologous stem cell transplantation, and brentuximab vedotin exposure varied. The authors purified CD4+ T cells from thawed PBMCs by magnetic negative selection. Only in-frame clones appear in the TCRdb table, and some are missing; sequencing was by immunoSEQ multiplex PCR. This sample carries roughly 35,000 clones, 80% to 95% of them seen once, and the ten largest clones take roughly 0.31%. About this clone: Its antigen is unknown.

Notes on the study in general: Undefined causes, possibly disease activity or prior therapy, underlie the repertoire differences. Unlike CD8+ TCR diversity, which did not rise significantly by C4D1, CD4+ TCR diversity did. The study reported lower baseline TCR diversity in newly diagnosed patients than in healthy donors.

V dropped 6 bases and J dropped 3; count of bases not matched to a gene: 7. Germline CDR1 MNHEY, CDR2 SVGAGI. The CDR3 spans 14 residues. The sample here was CD4+ T cells from blood, taken before the fourth cycle of nivolumab. The V gene is TRBV6-5, the J gene TRBJ2-7, with TRBD1 identical over 8 bases. The source of this sequence is a human donor with classical Hodgkin lymphoma. CDR3 sequence: CASSRTGFGYEQYF. Here the CDR3 DNA reads TGTGCCAGCAGCAGGACAGGGTTTGGCTACGAGCAGTACTTC.